What follows are 27 T cell receptor beta chains derived from one specimen sequenced in a study of shared clonotypes between healthy human individuals. Sequencing used immunoSEQ multiplex PCR; TCRdb keeps in-frame clones, though not all of them. In the table there are some 680,000 clones, 60% to 75% of which are singletons. Sequencing was carried out using memory CD4+ T cells sorted from blood. Subset defined: CD45RA-negative fraction. These receptors all come from a woman younger than 45 in good health.

The rearrangement links TRBV4-2 to TRBJ2-2, with D perhaps TRBD2 (5 bases). Germline values: CDR1 LGHNA, CDR2 YNFKEQ. This CDR3 has 17 amino acids. Trimming stripped 0 bases from V and 0 bases from J, with 11 bases between. In DNA form, the CDR3 reads TGTGCCAGCAGCCAAGATAGCGCTAGAGCGAACACCGGGGAGCTGTTTTTT. This encodes CASSQDSARANTGELFF.

The chain uses TRBV7-8 and TRBJ2-7; 7 bases fit TRBD2. CDR1 and CDR2 from the germline V gene are SGHVS and FQNEAQ. Trimming removed 1 base from V and 5 bases from J; junction bases left unmatched: 5. CDR3 length: 14 residues. Here the CDR3 DNA reads TGTGCCAGCAGCTTAGTCGGGGACTACAACGAGCAGTACTTC. This translates into CASSLVGDYNEQYF.

This chain links TRBV27 with TRBJ2-6; no reliable D call. Between the trimmed V and J ends, which lost 4 bases and 2 bases, there was a span of 9 bases. CDR3 length: 15 residues. Germline V gene lookup returns CDR1 MNHEY and CDR2 SMNVEV (reference sequence). CDR3 sequence reads: CASSSFGPGANVLTF. DNA for the CDR3: TGTGCCAGCAGTTCCTTCGGACCTGGGGCCAACGTCCTGACTTTC.

As DNA, the CDR3 is TGTGCCAGCAGGCGCACCGGGACAGGGTTCACAGATACGCAGTATTTT. Protein sequence: CASRRTGTGFTDTQYF. This chain uses TRBV27 with TRBJ2-3; 9 positions match TRBD1. With 6 bases clipped from V and 2 bases from J, the junction kept 9 bases outside the gene matches. There are 16 residues in the CDR3. Germline CDR1 reads MNHEY; CDR2 reads SMNVEV (reference sequence).

The table lists this clone with a count of one. This sequence joins TRBV19 and TRBJ1-1; 7 nucleotides agree with TRBD1. Unmatched junction bases numbered 7, after V lost 6 bases and J lost 6 bases. The germline V gene encodes CDR1 LNHDA and CDR2 SQIVND (reference sequence). The CDR3 sequence is 13 residues long. CDR3 amino acids: CASRTQGFAEAFF. The CDR3 bases are TGTGCCAGTAGGACACAGGGGTTCGCTGAAGCTTTCTTT.

V is TRBV6-4 and J is TRBJ2-3, with TRBD1 matching over 12 bases. The CDR3 totals 16 residues. The germline CDR1 and CDR2 sequences are MRHNA and SNTAGT. J was trimmed by 4 bases and V by 0 bases; bases with no gene match: 2. Here the CDR3 reads CASSDSGTGGADTQYF. CDR3 nucleotide sequence: TGTGCCAGCAGTGACTCGGGGACAGGGGGCGCAGATACGCAGTATTTT.

The genes are TRBV11-2 and TRBJ2-7, with 10 positions matching TRBD1. The ends lost 2 bases at V and 9 bases at J; junction bases unmatched: 13. Per germline, CDR1 SGHAT and CDR2 FQNNGV. The CDR3 contains 16 residues. In DNA form, the CDR3 reads TGTGCCAGCAGCTTAAGAAGGGAGACAGGGGGCGTCGGGCAGTACTTC. Translating it yields CASSLRRETGGVGQYF.

This clone appeared a single time. The chain links TRBV11-2 to TRBJ1-5; no firm D call. The CDR3 sequence is 15 residues long. Trimming pared 4 bases from V and 2 bases from J, leaving 12 bases between. CDR1 is SGHAT and CDR2 is FQNNGV in the germline V gene. Here the CDR3 DNA reads TGTGCCAGCAGCTCGACACCGAATGGCAATCAGCCCCAGCATTTT. This translates into CASSSTPNGNQPQHF. Filled out from reference TRBV11-2 and TRBJ1-5, the complete variable domain reads EAGVAQSPRYKIIEKRQSVAFWCNPISGHATLYWYQQILGQGPKLLIQFQNNGVVDDSQLPKDRFSAERLKGVDSTLKIQPAKLEDSAVYLCASSSTPNGNQPQHFGDGTRLSIL.

V and J are TRBV6-5 and TRBJ1-2; perhaps TRBD1 as D (6 bases). V was shortened by 2 bases and J by 4 bases, with 14 bases between the two germline ends. Germline V gene data show CDR1 as MNHEY and CDR2 as SVGAGI. The CDR3 sequence is 15 residues long. CDR3 bases: TGTGCCAGCAGTTACCAACAGGGTTTAGGCTATGGCTACACCTTC. Its translation is CASSYQQGLGYGYTF.

The CDR3 sequence is CASSSPQASGNGAARQYF. CDR3 sequence (DNA): TGTGCCAGCAGTTCCCCCCAAGCTAGCGGGAACGGGGCGGCGAGGCAGTACTTC. The chain couples TRBV28 to TRBJ2-7, with 9 nucleotides matching TRBD2. This CDR3 region has 18 residues. The germline gives CDR1 MDHEN, CDR2 SYDVKM. The V segment lost 4 bases and the J segment 9 bases; nucleotides outside the gene matches: 22.

This clone was observed a single time. The gene calls are TRBV2 and TRBJ2-3; 7 nucleotides agree with TRBD1. V lost 6 bases, J lost 1 base, and 10 bases stayed unmatched. The CDR3 runs to 16 residues. Germline CDR1 SNHLY, CDR2 FYNNEI. The CDR3 loop reads CASSLADRVGTDTQYF. The CDR3 nucleotides read TGTGCCAGCAGCCTCGCCGACAGGGTGGGCACAGATACGCAGTATTTT. Complete variable domain (other parts from reference TRBV2 and TRBJ2-3): EPEVTQTPSHQVTQMGQEVILRCVPISNHLYFYWYRQILGQKVEFLVSFYNNEISEKSEIFDDQFSVERPDGSNFTLKIRSTKLEDSAMYFCASSLADRVGTDTQYFGPGTRLTVL.

CDR3 amino acids: CASSQGQGHGYTF. In nucleotides, the CDR3 is TGTGCCAGCAGTCAAGGACAGGGCCACGGCTACACCTTC. The gene calls are TRBV28 and TRBJ1-2; 8 nucleotides align to TRBD1. The V and J ends lost 5 bases and 8 bases, in that order; junction bases with no gene match: 7. Germline V gives CDR1 MDHEN, CDR2 SYDVKM. The CDR3 totals 13 residues.

CDR3 in amino acids: CASSEWGQGRGTEAFF. The CDR3 coding sequence is TGTGCCAGCAGTGAGTGGGGACAGGGTCGGGGCACTGAAGCTTTCTTT. V and J are TRBV6-1 and TRBJ1-1; 9 bases line up with TRBD1. The germline V gene encodes CDR1 MNHNS and CDR2 SASEGT. This CDR3 spans 16 amino acids. Trimming removed 3 bases from V and 4 bases from J; junction bases left unmatched: 9.

This sequence joins TRBV4-1 and TRBJ2-1; TRBD2 matches 11 bases. Germline V lookup: CDR1 MGHRA, CDR2 YSYEKL. The J segment lost 5 bases and the V segment lost 4 bases, leaving 10 bases of the junction unmatched. The CDR3 has 17 residues. CDR3 sequence: CASSRGHLTSGNNEQFF. The CDR3 coding sequence is TGCGCCAGCAGCCGAGGCCATTTGACTAGCGGGAACAATGAGCAGTTCTTC.

The V call is TRBV7-6, the J call TRBJ2-2; D might be TRBD2 (5 bases). V was shortened by 4 bases and J by 3 bases, with 9 bases between the two germline ends. Germline V gene data show CDR1 as SGHVS and CDR2 as FNYEAQ. CDR3 length equals 14 residues. DNA of the CDR3: TGTGCCAGCAGCTCCGGACTCTACACCGGGGAGCTGTTTTTT. Translated, it gives CASSSGLYTGELFF.

The table lists this clone with a few counts. The chain links TRBV2 to TRBJ1-2; 7 positions agree with TRBD1. Germline V lookup: CDR1 SNHLY, CDR2 FYNNEI. Germline trimming cut 10 bases from V and 4 bases from J; bases unmatched to any gene: 15. The length of the CDR3 is 15 residues. Here the CDR3 reads CATSRDSLAGYGYTF. The CDR3 DNA reads TGTGCCACGTCCCGGGACAGTCTCGCGGGCTATGGCTACACCTTC.

The V and J genes are TRBV5-1 and TRBJ2-2, with 8 bases identical to TRBD1. The CDR3 covers 16 residues. CDR1 is SGHRS, CDR2 YFSETQ, per germline. Trimming cost V 2 bases and J 3 bases; bases outside gene matches: 6. DNA for the CDR3: TGCGCCAGCAGCTTCGACAGGGGCCGGGACACCGGGGAGCTGTTTTTT. It specifies CASSFDRGRDTGELFF.

This clone was detected many times. This chain connects TRBV29-1 to TRBJ1-4, with 7 bases identical to TRBD1. J was trimmed by 6 bases and V by 6 bases; bases with no gene match: 4. This CDR3 has 12 amino acids. Germline CDR1 reads SQVTM; CDR2 reads ANQGSEA. The CDR3 protein is CSVVGTDEKLFF. For the CDR3, the DNA is TGCAGCGTGGTTGGGACAGATGAAAAACTGTTTTTT.

The sample holds many counts of this clone. Other DNA sequences in this sample translate to the same CDR3. CDR3 loop: CASSRDRAYGYTF. The CDR3 DNA follows: TGTGCCAGTAGCCGGGACAGAGCCTATGGCTACACCTTC. This chain uses TRBV19 with TRBJ1-2; 7 bases line up with TRBD1. CDR3 size: 13 residues. J gave up 4 bases and V 6 bases, and 5 bases lay outside the gene matches. Per germline, CDR1 LNHDA and CDR2 SQIVND (reference sequence). The complete variable domain, with remaining parts taken from reference TRBV19 and TRBJ1-2, reads DGGITQSPKYLFRKEGQNVTLSCEQNLNHDAMYWYRQDPGQGLRLIYYSQIVNDFQKGDIAEGYSVSREKKESFPLTVTSAQKNPTAFYLCASSRDRAYGYTFGSGTRLTVV.

The chain recombines TRBV7-9 with TRBJ1-1, with D perhaps TRBD1 (6 bases). V was trimmed by 3 bases and J by 5 bases, leaving 13 bases between them. CDR1 is SEHNR, CDR2 FQNEAQ, per germline (reference sequence). This CDR3 has 14 amino acids. CDR3 amino acids: CASSLQGFRTEAFF. In DNA, the CDR3 is TGTGCCAGCAGCTTGCAGGGGTTCAGAACTGAAGCTTTCTTT. Full variable domain (missing parts from reference TRBV7-9 and TRBJ1-1): DTGVSQNPRHKITKRGQNVTFRCDPISEHNRLYWYRQTLGQGPEFLTYFQNEAQLEKSRLLSDRFSAERPKGSFSTLEIQRTEQGDSAMYLCASSLQGFRTEAFFGQGTRLTVV.

The chain recombines TRBV30 with TRBJ2-7; tentatively, D is TRBD1 (6 bases). Trimming took 0 bases from V and 7 from J, leaving 37 bases between them. This CDR3 has 21 amino acids. In germline, CDR1 is GTSNPN, CDR2 SVGIG (reference sequence). The CDR3 DNA sequence: TGTGCCTGGAGTGTACTTCCGGGAAGCTGGGGGCGGGCGACCGGGGATGGAGAGCAGTACTTC. It translates to CAWSVLPGSWGRATGDGEQYF.

This clone was picked up a small number of times. The chain combines TRBV15 with TRBJ2-1; 11 nucleotides agree with TRBD1. This CDR3 region has 16 residues. The V gene end was trimmed by 9 bases and the J gene end by 4 bases; junction bases not matched to a gene: 11. The germline CDR1 and CDR2 sequences are LNHNV and YYDKDF (reference sequence). This CDR3 is CATNPSRDRGYNEQFF. The CDR3 nucleotides are TGTGCCACAAACCCCAGCCGGGACAGGGGGTACAATGAGCAGTTCTTC. The whole variable domain, remainder taken from reference TRBV15 and TRBJ2-1, is DAMVIQNPRYQVTQFGKPVTLSCSQTLNHNVMYWYQQKSSQAPKLLFHYYDKDFNNEADTPDNFQSRRPNTSFCFLDIRSPGLGDTAMYLCATNPSRDRGYNEQFFGPGTRLTVL.

The chain joins TRBV25-1 to TRBJ2-1; 8 bases are a match to TRBD1. CDR1 and CDR2 (germline): MGHDK, SYGVNS. Germline trimming cut 2 bases from V and 9 bases from J; bases unmatched to any gene: 6. The CDR3 is 14 residues long. The CDR3 here is CASSEQDRAGEQFF. CDR3 bases: TGTGCCAGCAGTGAACAGGACAGGGCGGGTGAGCAGTTCTTC.

J is TRBJ2-1 and V is TRBV14; 7 bases align to TRBD2. Germline CDR1 is SGHDN and CDR2 is FVKESK. The CDR3 contains 14 residues. The ends lost 4 bases at V and 8 bases at J; junction bases unmatched: 8. The CDR3 DNA reads as TGTGCCAGCAGCCTGGGACTTCGGGGGGATGAGCAGTTCTTC. Its protein is CASSLGLRGDEQFF.

A note on this clone: Other nucleotide sequences from this sample produce the same CDR3. The chain couples TRBV19 to TRBJ2-5, with D unresolved. This CDR3 contains 13 residues. Trimming cost V 1 base and J 4 bases, with 7 bases left between them. Germline assignment: CDR1 LNHDA and CDR2 SQIVND (reference sequence). The CDR3 reads CASSIAGGETQYF. CDR3 DNA sequence: TGTGCCAGTAGTATAGCAGGTGGAGAGACCCAGTACTTC.

The CDR3 DNA is TGCGCCAGCAGCCAAGGGGCGACTAATGAAAAACTGTTTTTT. It is translated as CASSQGATNEKLFF. The chain couples TRBV4-3 to TRBJ1-4, with D hard to call. The germline gives CDR1 LGHNA, CDR2 YSLEER. The CDR3 sequence is 14 residues long. V lost 1 base and J lost 2, with 5 bases in between.

This clone came up a few times. The rearrangement links TRBV7-3 to TRBJ1-1; D may be TRBD1 (5 bases). Germline lookup yields CDR1 SGHTA and CDR2 FQGTGA. The CDR3 covers 13 residues. Trimming stripped 5 bases from V and 1 base from J, with 8 bases between. CDR3 in DNA: TGTGCCAGCAGCACGGGACCGAACACTGAAGCTTTCTTT. Translated, it gives CASSTGPNTEAFF.